This T cell receptor (beta chain) was sequenced for a study of blood T cell repertoires in COVID-19. It was during active infection that Seattle patients were enrolled and then longitudinally followed. The method was immunoSEQ multiplex PCR; TCRdb's version includes in-frame clones alone and lacks a portion of them. Here the sample spans fewer than 300,000 clones, around 90% being singletons. CDR1 MNHNS and CDR2 SASEGT come from the germline V gene. Trimming took off 4 bases at V and 2 bases at J, with 17 bases between the two ends. The CDR3 is 17 amino acids. Material: peripheral blood. The clonotype comes from a young adult with COVID-19, enrolled during active disease. The chain couples TRBV6-1 to TRBJ1-4; D is uncertain. This CDR3 is CASSGLMRRRTNEKLFF. The CDR3 nucleotides read TGTGCCAGCAGTGGCTTGATGAGGCGTAGGACTAATGAAAAACTGTTTTTT.